The T cell receptor beta chain described here comes from a study of blood T cell repertoires in COVID-19. Study summary: There were acute and convalescent COVID-19 samples, and they came from the United States, Italy and Spain. The analysed material was cDNA or gDNA that came from T cells, B-cell-depleted T cells, or PBMCs.

This clone was observed a handful of times. Per the authors' pipeline: The authors estimated nucleated cell counts from reference gene primer amplification. TCRdb keeps only in-frame clones here, not all; method: immunoSEQ multiplex PCR. The V and J calls and clone size were taken over from that table, and D and trimming were inferred from the DNA. This sample has roughly 160,000 clones, with approximately 91% found just once. The origin of this receptor is a man aged 18 to 30 with acute or convalescent COVID-19. Specimen: peripheral blood.

In DNA, the CDR3 is TGCAGCGTGGGACAGGGGCCCACTAATGAAAAACTGTTTTTT. It codes for CSVGQGPTNEKLFF. The chain combines TRBV29-1 with TRBJ1-4; 10 nucleotides align to TRBD1. Losses at the gene ends were 6 bases for V and 2 bases for J; bases not matched to a gene: 3. The CDR3 totals 14 residues. Germline CDR1 and CDR2: SQVTM and ANQGSEA.